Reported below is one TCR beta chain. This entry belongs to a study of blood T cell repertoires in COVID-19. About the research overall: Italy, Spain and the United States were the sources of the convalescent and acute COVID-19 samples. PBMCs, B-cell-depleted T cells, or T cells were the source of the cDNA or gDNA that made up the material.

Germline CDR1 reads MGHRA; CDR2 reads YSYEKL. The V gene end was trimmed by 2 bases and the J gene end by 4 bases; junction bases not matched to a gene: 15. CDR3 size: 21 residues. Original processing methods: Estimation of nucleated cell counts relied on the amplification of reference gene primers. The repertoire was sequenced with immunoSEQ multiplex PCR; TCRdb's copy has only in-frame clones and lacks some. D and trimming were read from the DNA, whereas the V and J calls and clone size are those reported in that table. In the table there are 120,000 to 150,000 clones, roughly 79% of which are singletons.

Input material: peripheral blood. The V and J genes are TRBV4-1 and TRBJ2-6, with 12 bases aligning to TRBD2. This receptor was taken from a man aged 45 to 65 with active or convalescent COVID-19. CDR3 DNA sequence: TGCGCCAGCAGCCAACCTACCCGACTAGCGGGAGCTGATGGAGGGGCCAACGTCCTGACTTTC. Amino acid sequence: CASSQPTRLAGADGGANVLTF.